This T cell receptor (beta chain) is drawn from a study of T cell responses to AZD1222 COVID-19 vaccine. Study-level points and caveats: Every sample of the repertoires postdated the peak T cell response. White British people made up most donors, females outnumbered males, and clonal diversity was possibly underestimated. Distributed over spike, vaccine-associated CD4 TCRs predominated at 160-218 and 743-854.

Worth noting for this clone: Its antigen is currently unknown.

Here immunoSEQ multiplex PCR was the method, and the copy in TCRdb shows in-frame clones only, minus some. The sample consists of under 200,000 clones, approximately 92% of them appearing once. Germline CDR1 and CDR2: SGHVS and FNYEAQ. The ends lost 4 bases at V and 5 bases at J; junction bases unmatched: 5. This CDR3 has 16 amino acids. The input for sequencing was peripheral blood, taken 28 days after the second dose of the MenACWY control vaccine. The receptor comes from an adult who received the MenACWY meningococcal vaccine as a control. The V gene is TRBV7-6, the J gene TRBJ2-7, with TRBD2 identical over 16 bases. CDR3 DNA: TGTGCCAGCAGCTCCGGGACTAGCGGGAGGGCACACGAGCAGTACTTC. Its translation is CASSSGTSGRAHEQYF.